The clone carrying this T cell receptor (beta chain) was seen only once. Its antigen is as yet unknown. The length of the CDR3 is 15 residues. Looked up from germline, CDR1 is SGHAT and CDR2 is FQDESV (reference sequence). Trimming took off 8 bases at V and 0 bases at J, with 16 bases between the two ends. This sample is part of a study of T-cell memory formation after mild COVID-19. The overall study: Clusters of TCRs were largely donor specific. General observations from the study: Clones contracting across day 15 to 85 had a balanced CD4/CD8 profile; later expanding clones leaned CD4+. Confirmation was lacking for SARS-CoV-2 specificity of second-wave clones that peaked on day 37.

The 5'RACE method, run with constant-segment primers, produced TCR alpha and TCR beta cDNA libraries (carrying sample barcodes and UMIs). TCRdb independently ran MiXCR on the 5' RACE reads; one entry per CDR3 protein. Of 150,000 to 200,000 distinct CDR3 sequences listed, around 10% are singletons. The sequence came from a man aged 18 to 30 who had mild COVID-19 (a few samples of this study predate the infection). Cell type and time point are not known. The chain employs TRBV11-1 and TRBJ2-5; D might be TRBD2 (6 bases). The sequenced material came from PBMCs or a T cell subset sorted from them (not recorded which). The DNA for the CDR3 is TGTGCCAGCGGGGAGTTGCGGGGCCACCAAGAGACCCAGTACTTC. Its translation is CASGELRGHQETQYF.